This T cell receptor beta chain was sequenced during a study of human T cells and chemical hapten exposure. Across the whole study: Sensitization was performed using 2% DPC on a roughly 2 cm by roughly 2 cm upper inner arm skin site.

The time point here: patch test 1, 2 weeks after DPC sensitization. Treatment in this sample: therapeutic diphenylcyclopropenone sensitization with weekly scalp DPC. TCRdb ran MiXCR on the RACE reads and lists one entry per CDR3 protein. The top ten hold less than 4% of the sample, which has more than 55,000 distinct CDR3 sequences, 9.8% seen once. The TCR sequence derives from a woman aged 40 to 50 with alopecia areata. Some clones in this sample may be carry-over from other donors' samples. Sequencing was performed on whole blood, taken in connection with sensitization to the hapten diphenylcyclopropenone (DPC).

The CDR3 DNA sequence: TGTGCCAGCAGCTTGAAGGGACGGATTGAAGCTTTCTTT. This codes for CASSLKGRIEAFF. The rearrangement links TRBV11-2 to TRBJ1-1, with TRBD1 as a possible D gene (5 bases). Germline-derived CDR1 and CDR2 are SGHAT and FQNNGV. Trimming removed 3 bases at V and 7 bases at J, with 12 bases between. This CDR3 has 13 amino acids.